The 11 T cell receptor beta chains reported below all come from one sample, sequenced in a study of blood T cell repertoires in COVID-19. Method: immunoSEQ multiplex PCR; TCRdb's copy keeps in-frame clones and lacks some. The sample records 84,000 or so clones, roughly 80% being singletons. Specimen: peripheral blood. The source is a woman aged 35 to 49 with active or convalescent COVID-19.

The J gene is TRBJ2-7, the V gene TRBV11-3; TRBD1 is a possible D gene (6 bases). Trimming shortened V by 4 bases and J by 4 bases, and 32 bases separated the two germline ends. The germline CDR1 and CDR2 sequences are SGHNT and YENEEA. This CDR3 comprises 20 residues. CDR3 region: CASSSPTPAQGRAGVYEQYF. DNA of the CDR3: TGTGCCAGCAGCTCCCCTACCCCCGCACAGGGCCGGGCCGGGGTATACGAGCAGTACTTC.

The rearrangement joins TRBV7-9 to TRBJ1-2; 8 bases fit TRBD1. The CDR3 covers 15 residues. With 5 bases clipped from V and 8 bases from J, the junction kept 13 bases outside the gene matches. CDR1 is SEHNR and CDR2 is FQNEAQ in the germline V gene (reference sequence). In DNA form, the CDR3 reads TGTGCCAGCAGCGGCCCGGACAGGGCGTTTAGGGGCTACACCTTC. As protein: CASSGPDRAFRGYTF.

The table lists this clone with a few counts. The chain recombines TRBV12-1 with TRBJ2-7; the tabulated D call, TRBD1, remains unverified against the DNA. TRBV12-1 is a documented pseudogene. This CDR3 has 19 amino acids. CDR3 DNA: TGTGCCAGCAGCTTCATCCGGGACAAGCCTCAGAAGATCGAGTACGAGCAGTACTTC. As protein: CASSFIRDKPQKIEYEQYF.

The chain joins TRBV3-1 (or the pseudogene TRBV3-2) to TRBJ1-1, with D unclear. This CDR3 is built from 17 residues. Trimming shortened V by 0 bases and J by 1 base, and 15 bases separated the two germline ends. Per germline, CDR1 LGHDT and CDR2 YNNKEL (reference sequence). Here the CDR3 reads CASSQDLPLERNTEAFF. DNA for the CDR3: TGTGCCAGCAGCCAAGATTTGCCGCTCGAGAGGAACACTGAAGCTTTCTTT.

The chain has TRBV7-9 and TRBJ2-5, with 8 positions matching TRBD2. The V and J ends lost 3 bases and 2 bases, in that order; junction bases with no gene match: 2. From germline, CDR1 is SEHNR and CDR2 FQNEAQ (reference sequence). This CDR3 spans 14 amino acids. The chain's CDR3 is CASSFIAGQETQYF. The CDR3 DNA sequence: TGTGCCAGCAGCTTCATAGCGGGGCAAGAGACCCAGTACTTC. The entire variable domain, with the rest obtained from reference TRBV7-9 and TRBJ2-5, is as follows: DTGVSQNPRHKITKRGQNVTFRCDPISEHNRLYWYRQTLGQGPEFLTYFQNEAQLEKSRLLSDRFSAERPKGSFSTLEIQRTEQGDSAMYLCASSFIAGQETQYFGPGTRLLVL.

The J gene is TRBJ2-1, the V gene TRBV6-5; 8 bases fit TRBD2. This CDR3 has 15 residues. V shed 6 bases, J shed 1 base, and the junction held 5 bases outside the gene matches. Germline values: CDR1 MNHEY, CDR2 SVGAGI. The CDR3, as DNA: TGTGCCAGCAGACCCGTAGCGGGATCCTACAATGAGCAGTTCTTC. It codes for CASRPVAGSYNEQFF.

The chain uses TRBV10-3 and TRBJ2-1; D is undetermined. The V end lost 0 bases, the J end lost 2 bases, and 14 bases lay between the germline ends. The CDR3 totals 17 residues. Germline CDR1 is ENHRY and CDR2 is SYGVKD. The CDR3 here is CAISESMGAGTYNEQFF. CDR3 DNA: TGTGCCATCAGTGAGTCGATGGGCGCTGGAACCTACAATGAGCAGTTCTTC.

The rearrangement uses TRBV6-5 and TRBJ1-5; D gene unclear. The CDR3 contains 13 residues. Trimming took 2 bases from V and 4 from J, leaving 6 bases between them. Germline values: CDR1 MNHEY, CDR2 SVGAGI. The CDR3 nucleotides are TGTGCCAGCAGTTACGTAAATAATCAGCCCCAGCATTTT. Its protein product is CASSYVNNQPQHF.

The chain recombines TRBV28 with TRBJ2-7, with D perhaps matching TRBD2 (6 bases). This CDR3 comprises 15 residues. Trimming took 2 bases from V and 2 from J, leaving 13 bases between them. Germline V CDR1 and CDR2: MDHEN, SYDVKM. The CDR3 here is CASSLGGTKTYEQYF. CDR3 nucleotides: TGTGCCAGCAGTTTAGGGGGGACCAAAACCTACGAGCAGTACTTC.

This clone has just one count. This rearrangement joins TRBV5-4 to TRBJ2-7; TRBD2 matches at 8 bases. The V gene's germline CDR1 is SGHNT and CDR2 YYREEE (reference sequence). This CDR3 has 14 amino acids. Germline trimming cut 4 bases from V and 3 bases from J; bases unmatched to any gene: 6. Here the CDR3 reads CASSRAGAFYEQYF. CDR3 in DNA: TGTGCCAGCAGCCGAGCGGGAGCCTTCTACGAGCAGTACTTC. Variable domain in full (rest from reference TRBV5-4 and TRBJ2-7): ETGVTQSPTHLIKTRGQQVTLRCSSQSGHNTVSWYQQALGQGPQFIFQYYREEENGRGNFPPRFSGLQFPNYSSELNVNALELDDSALYLCASSRAGAFYEQYFGPGTRLTVT.

The chain employs TRBV5-1 and TRBJ1-4; 9 bases are shared with TRBD1. CDR3 size: 15 residues. In germline, CDR1 is SGHRS, CDR2 YFSETQ. V was clipped by 1 base and J by 7 bases; unmatched bases: 5. In DNA, the CDR3 is TGCGCCAGCAGCTTGTTGGGACAGGGAATTGAAAAACTGTTTTTT. Translated: CASSLLGQGIEKLFF.